This TCR beta chain was recovered during a study of cytomegalovirus exposure and HLA in healthy donors. CDR3 length: 15 residues. V lost 5 bases and J lost 13, with 24 bases in between. Germline values: CDR1 SGHTA, CDR2 FQGNSA. Study outcomes and limitations: Researchers reported in a later analysis that common viral pathogens appeared linked to several top clusters.

About this clone itself: Its specificity is not known.

13 Jbeta primers and 60 Vbeta primers were used for the PCR. Some clones are missing from TCRdb's copy, which holds only in-frame ones; the method was immunoSEQ multiplex PCR. The sample carries around 220,000 clones, about 83% recorded once. This chain links TRBV7-2 with TRBJ2-1; weak D call: TRBD1 (6 bases). This sequence was found in a man in his forties or fifties in good health and CMV-seronegative. Material: PBMCs. The CDR3 nucleotides read TGTGCCAGCAGCAAAACAGGGATTCAGCGGTGGGAACAGTTCTTC. This codes for CASSKTGIQRWEQFF. The entire variable domain, with the rest obtained from reference TRBV7-2 and TRBJ2-1, is as follows: GAGVSQSPSNKVTEKGKDVELRCDPISGHTALYWYRQSLGQGLEFLIYFQGNSAPDKSGLPSDRFSAERTGGSVSTLTIQRTQQEDSAVYLCASSKTGIQRWEQFFGPGTRLTVL.